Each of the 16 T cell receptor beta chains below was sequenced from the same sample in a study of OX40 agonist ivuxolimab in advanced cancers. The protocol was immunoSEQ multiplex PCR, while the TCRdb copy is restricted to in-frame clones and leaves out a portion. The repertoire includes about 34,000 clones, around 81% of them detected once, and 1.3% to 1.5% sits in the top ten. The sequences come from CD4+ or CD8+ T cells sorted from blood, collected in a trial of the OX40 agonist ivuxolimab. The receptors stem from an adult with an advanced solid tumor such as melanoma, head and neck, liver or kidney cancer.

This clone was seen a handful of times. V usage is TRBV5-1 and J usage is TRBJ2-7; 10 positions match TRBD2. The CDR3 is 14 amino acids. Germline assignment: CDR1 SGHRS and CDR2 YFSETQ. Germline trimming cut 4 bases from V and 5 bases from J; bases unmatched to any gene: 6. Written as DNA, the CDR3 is TGCGCCAGCAGCCCGTGGACTAGCGGAAACGAGCAGTACTTC. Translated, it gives CASSPWTSGNEQYF. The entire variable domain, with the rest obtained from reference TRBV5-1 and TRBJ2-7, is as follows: KAGVTQTPRYLIKTRGQQVTLSCSPISGHRSVSWYQQTPGQGLQFLFEYFSETQRNKGNFPGRFSGRQFSNSRSEMNVSTLELGDSALYLCASSPWTSGNEQYFGPGTRLTVT.

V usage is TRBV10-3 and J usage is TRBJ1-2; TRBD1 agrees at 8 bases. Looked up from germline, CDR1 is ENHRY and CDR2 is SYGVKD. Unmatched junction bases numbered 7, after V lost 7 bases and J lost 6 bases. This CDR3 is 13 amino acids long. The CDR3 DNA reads TGTGCCATCACTAGGACAGGGAGTCATGGCTACACCTTC. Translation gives CAITRTGSHGYTF.

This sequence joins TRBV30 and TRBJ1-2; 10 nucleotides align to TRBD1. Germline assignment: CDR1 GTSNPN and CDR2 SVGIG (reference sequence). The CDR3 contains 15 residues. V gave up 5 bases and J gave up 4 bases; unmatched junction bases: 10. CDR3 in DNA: TGTGCCTGGGAAGATCCGGACAGGGGGATCTATGGCTACACCTTC. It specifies CAWEDPDRGIYGYTF.

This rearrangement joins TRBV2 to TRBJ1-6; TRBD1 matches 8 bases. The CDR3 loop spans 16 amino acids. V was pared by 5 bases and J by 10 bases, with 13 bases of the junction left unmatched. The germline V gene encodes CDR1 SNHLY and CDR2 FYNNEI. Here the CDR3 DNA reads TGTGCCAGCAGTTCGGACAGGGTCGGAACGAACTCACCCCTCCACTTT. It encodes CASSSDRVGTNSPLHF.

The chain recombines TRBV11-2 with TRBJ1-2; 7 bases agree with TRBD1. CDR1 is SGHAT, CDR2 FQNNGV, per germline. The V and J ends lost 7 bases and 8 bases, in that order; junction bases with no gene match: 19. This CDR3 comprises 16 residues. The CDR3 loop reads CASTRGKGGGPGGYTF. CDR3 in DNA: TGTGCCAGCACCAGAGGAAAGGGAGGGGGCCCTGGAGGCTACACCTTC.

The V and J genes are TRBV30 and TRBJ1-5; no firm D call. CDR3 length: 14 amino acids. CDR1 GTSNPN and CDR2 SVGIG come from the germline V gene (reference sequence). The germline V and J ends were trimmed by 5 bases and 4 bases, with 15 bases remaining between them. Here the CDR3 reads CAWQSTTENQPQHF. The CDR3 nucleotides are TGTGCCTGGCAGTCCACGACGGAGAATCAGCCCCAGCATTTT.

CDR3 region: CASRTTGRGTDTQYF. The CDR3 DNA sequence: TGTGCCAGCAGGACCACAGGGCGCGGTACAGATACGCAGTATTTT. The rearrangement joins TRBV5-6 to TRBJ2-3, with D possibly matching TRBD1 (6 bases). V shed 5 bases and J shed 3 bases, with 16 bases lying between them. CDR3 size: 15 residues. Germline loops: CDR1 SGHDT, CDR2 YYEEEE.

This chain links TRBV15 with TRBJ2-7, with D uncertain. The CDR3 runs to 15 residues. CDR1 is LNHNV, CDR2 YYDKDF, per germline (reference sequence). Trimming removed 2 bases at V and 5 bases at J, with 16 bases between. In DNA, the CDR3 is TGTGCCACCAGCAGAACGGGCCCTTCTCGGGACGAGCAGTACTTC. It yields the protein CATSRTGPSRDEQYF.

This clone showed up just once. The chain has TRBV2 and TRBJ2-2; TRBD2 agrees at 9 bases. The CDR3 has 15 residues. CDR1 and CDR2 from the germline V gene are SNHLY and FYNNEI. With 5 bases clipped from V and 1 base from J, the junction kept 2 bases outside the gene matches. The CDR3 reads CASSLSGRNTGELFF. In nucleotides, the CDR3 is TGTGCCAGCAGTCTTAGCGGGAGGAACACCGGGGAGCTGTTTTTT.

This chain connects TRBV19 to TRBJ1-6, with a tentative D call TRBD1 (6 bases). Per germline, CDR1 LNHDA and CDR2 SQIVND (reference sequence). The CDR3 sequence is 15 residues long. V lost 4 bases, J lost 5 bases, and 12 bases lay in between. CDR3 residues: CASSTQGIDNSPLHF. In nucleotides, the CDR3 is TGTGCCAGTAGTACACAGGGAATCGATAATTCACCCCTCCACTTT. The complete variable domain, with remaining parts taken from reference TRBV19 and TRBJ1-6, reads DGGITQSPKYLFRKEGQNVTLSCEQNLNHDAMYWYRQDPGQGLRLIYYSQIVNDFQKGDIAEGYSVSREKKESFPLTVTSAQKNPTAFYLCASSTQGIDNSPLHFGNGTRLTVT.

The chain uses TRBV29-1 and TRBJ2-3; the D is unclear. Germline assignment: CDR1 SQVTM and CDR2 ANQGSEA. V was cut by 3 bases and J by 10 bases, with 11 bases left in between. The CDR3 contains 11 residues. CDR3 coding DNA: TGCAGCGTTGAGGGCCCCTCGGCGCAGTATTTT. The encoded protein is CSVEGPSAQYF.

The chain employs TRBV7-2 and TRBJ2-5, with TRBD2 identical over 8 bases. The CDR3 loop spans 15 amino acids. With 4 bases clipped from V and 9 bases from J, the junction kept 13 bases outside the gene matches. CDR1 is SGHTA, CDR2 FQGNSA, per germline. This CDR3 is CASSSESGGPGAQYF. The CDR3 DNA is TGTGCCAGCAGCTCAGAAAGCGGGGGCCCAGGGGCCCAGTACTTC.

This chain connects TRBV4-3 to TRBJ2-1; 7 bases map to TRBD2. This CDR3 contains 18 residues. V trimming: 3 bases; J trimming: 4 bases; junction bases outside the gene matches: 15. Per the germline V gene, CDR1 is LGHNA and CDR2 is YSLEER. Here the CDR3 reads CASSQGGVSGRIYNEQFF. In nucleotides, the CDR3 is TGCGCCAGCAGCCAGGGCGGGGTTTCCGGGAGGATTTACAATGAGCAGTTCTTC.

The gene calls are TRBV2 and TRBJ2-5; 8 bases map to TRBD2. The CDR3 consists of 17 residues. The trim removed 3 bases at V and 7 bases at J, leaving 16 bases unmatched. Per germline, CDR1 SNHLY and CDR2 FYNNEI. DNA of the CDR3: TGTGCCAGCAGTGACCAAGGACTAGCAGCGGGTTTGGGGACCCAGTACTTC. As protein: CASSDQGLAAGLGTQYF.

The CDR3 sequence: CASSYPGTSYNEQFF. CDR3 nucleotides: TGTGCCAGCAGTTACCCCGGAACCTCCTACAATGAGCAGTTCTTC. The J gene is TRBJ2-1, the V gene TRBV6-6; D uncertain. The V end lost 2 bases, the J end lost 0 bases, and 8 bases lay between the germline ends. Germline CDR1 and CDR2: MNHNY and SVGAGI (reference sequence). This CDR3 is 15 amino acids long.

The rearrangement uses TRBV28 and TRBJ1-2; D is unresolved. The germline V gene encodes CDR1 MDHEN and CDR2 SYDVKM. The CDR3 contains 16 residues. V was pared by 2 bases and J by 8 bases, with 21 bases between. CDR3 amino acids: CASSLPIISAVGGYTF. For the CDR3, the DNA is TGTGCCAGCAGTTTACCCATTATATCTGCTGTGGGGGGCTACACCTTC.